The 11 T cell receptor beta chains below come from one sample, sequenced in a study of beta chain features in type 1 diabetes. Isolated RNA was reverse transcribed in full, so expressed TCRB transcripts were sequenced. Sequencing was performed with immunoSEQ multiplex PCR; in TCRdb, only in-frame clones are kept and a portion is missing. The sample carries around 240,000 clones, roughly two thirds recorded once. Input material: naive CD4+ T cells from blood. Receptor source: a man aged 25-45 years in good health.

Remarks on this clone: Other nucleotide sequences in the sample specify the same CDR3. V usage is TRBV15 and J usage is TRBJ2-7; D is uncertain. The CDR3 runs to 13 residues. Trimming pared 0 bases from V and 2 bases from J, leaving 5 bases between. Germline values: CDR1 LNHNV, CDR2 YYDKDF (reference sequence). The DNA for the CDR3 is TGTGCCACCAGCAGAGATAGGACCTACGAGCAGTACTTC. Translation: CATSRDRTYEQYF.

This clone came up a few times. The chain recombines TRBV29-1 with TRBJ1-1; no clear D. The CDR3 totals 15 residues. Trimming left V 3 bases short and J 0 bases short, with 14 bases between. The V gene's germline CDR1 is SQVTM and CDR2 ANQGSEA. CDR3 nucleotides: TGCAGCGTTGAGTTGCGGGTCTCTGTGAACACTGAAGCTTTCTTT. Its protein is CSVELRVSVNTEAFF.

This clone was found a few times. The chain carries TRBV29-1 and TRBJ1-4; 8 nucleotides agree with TRBD1. Trimming cost V 6 bases and J 8 bases; bases outside gene matches: 2. In germline, CDR1 is SQVTM, CDR2 ANQGSEA. This CDR3 is built from 11 residues. The CDR3 coding sequence is TGCAGCGTCAGGGGGCGAGAAAAACTGTTTTTT. It yields the protein CSVRGREKLFF.

The V call is TRBV10-3, the J call TRBJ1-6; D not resolved. V was trimmed by 4 bases and J by 6 bases, leaving 7 bases between them. Germline V gene sequence: CDR1 ENHRY, CDR2 SYGVKD. The CDR3 loop spans 13 amino acids. The CDR3 region is CAISGGGNSPLHF. CDR3 bases: TGTGCCATCAGTGGGGGAGGTAATTCACCCCTCCACTTT.

V and J are TRBV30 and TRBJ2-1; maybe TRBD1 (5 bases). V was trimmed by 4 bases and J by 1 base, leaving 17 bases between them. Germline V CDR1 and CDR2: GTSNPN, SVGIG (reference sequence). The CDR3 spans 16 residues. The chain's CDR3 is CAWKTLRTHSYNEQFF. The CDR3 DNA sequence: TGTGCCTGGAAAACATTAAGGACACATTCCTACAATGAGCAGTTCTTC.

The chain's CDR3 is CSGREGAKNIQYF. CDR3 coding DNA: TGCAGCGGAAGGGAGGGAGCCAAAAACATTCAGTACTTC. This chain connects TRBV29-1 to TRBJ2-4, with 7 positions matching TRBD2. The CDR3 spans 13 residues. Germline lookup yields CDR1 SQVTM and CDR2 ANQGSEA. J lost 0 bases, V lost 7 bases, and 3 bases had no gene match. The full variable domain, rest sourced from reference TRBV29-1 and TRBJ2-4, is SAVISQKPSRDICQRGTSLTIQCQVDSQVTMMFWYRQQPGQSLTLIATANQGSEATYESGFVIDKFPISRPNLTFSTLTVSNMSPEDSSIYLCSGREGAKNIQYFGAGTRLSVL.

This chain connects TRBV7-2 to TRBJ2-7, with TRBD1 matching 7 bases. Germline V CDR1 and CDR2: SGHTA, FQGNSA. The CDR3 contains 13 residues. Trimming cost V 5 bases and J 4 bases; bases outside gene matches: 5. CDR3 sequence reads: CASSTEQGYEQYF. Here the CDR3 DNA reads TGTGCCAGCAGCACTGAACAGGGGTACGAGCAGTACTTC.

J is TRBJ2-3 and V is TRBV13, with 8 bases lining up with TRBD2. Germline values: CDR1 PRHDT, CDR2 FYEKMQ (reference sequence). The CDR3 runs to 15 residues. J lost 5 bases, V lost 6 bases, and 10 bases had no gene match. CDR3 in DNA: TGTGCCAGCAGATTGGAGGGACTAGTAGGAGATACGCAGTATTTT. It specifies CASRLEGLVGDTQYF. The entire variable domain, with the rest obtained from reference TRBV13 and TRBJ2-3, is as follows: AAGVIQSPRHLIKEKRETATLKCYPIPRHDTVYWYQQGPGQDPQFLISFYEKMQSDKGSIPDRFSAQQFSDYHSELNMSSLELGDSALYFCASRLEGLVGDTQYFGPGTRLTVL.

This clone showed up just a few times. The chain recombines TRBV29-1 with TRBJ2-1; the D is unclear. Germline V gives CDR1 SQVTM, CDR2 ANQGSEA. This CDR3 has 15 amino acids. The germline V and J ends were trimmed by 5 bases and 3 bases, with 17 bases remaining between them. The CDR3, as DNA: TGCAGCGTTCAGCCACAGCAGCATCTCTACAATGAGCAGTTCTTC. Residues: CSVQPQQHLYNEQFF.

Remarks on this clone: An end of the junction does not agree with germline; a read error may underlie this. The chain joins TRBV6-6 to TRBJ2-1; weak D call: TRBD2 (5 bases). From germline, CDR1 is MNHNY and CDR2 SVGAGI (reference sequence). CDR3 size: 12 residues. The CDR3, as DNA: TGTGCCAGCACCACAGACCAACCTTCGCGGGTCTTC. This gives the protein CASTTDQPSRVF.

The rearrangement links TRBV30 to TRBJ2-5, with D perhaps TRBD2 (5 bases). CDR1 GTSNPN and CDR2 SVGIG come from the germline V gene (reference sequence). The CDR3 loop spans 13 amino acids. The germline V and J ends were trimmed by 2 bases and 7 bases, with 14 bases remaining between them. The DNA of the CDR3 is TGTGCCTGGAGTAACCTGAGGGTGGGGACCCAGTACTTC. This codes for CAWSNLRVGTQYF.